What follows are 9 T cell receptor beta chains derived from one specimen sequenced in a study of T cells expressing NK-cell markers. TCRdb reworked the 5' RACE reads into one entry per CDR3 protein, no DNA. The sample's table shows more than 400,000 distinct CDR3 sequences. Sequenced material: blood T cells: a sorted CD56 or NKG2C T cell subset, CD4+ or CD8+ T cells, or bulk PBMC T cells (not recorded which). The receptors come from a woman between 18 and 75 years old in good health.

The chain carries TRBV20-1 and TRBJ2-3; checking the TCRdb D call of TRBD2 is not possible without DNA. There are 14 residues in the CDR3. Germline CDR1 reads DFQATT; CDR2 reads SNEGSKA (reference sequence). The CDR3 sequence: CSAGPTGITDTQYF.

V is TRBV7-9 and J is TRBJ2-7; absent DNA, TCRdb's TRBD1 call cannot be checked. The CDR3 is 15 amino acids. Germline-derived CDR1 and CDR2 are SEHNR and FQNEAQ (reference sequence). The CDR3 loop reads CASSLIDSFSYEQYF.

V is TRBV30 and J is TRBJ2-2; TCRdb's assignment of TRBD2 cannot be checked, as there is no DNA. The CDR3 contains 14 residues. Germline V gene data show CDR1 as GTSNPN and CDR2 as SVGIG (reference sequence). CDR3 residues: CAWSVLRDTGELFF. The whole variable domain, remainder taken from reference TRBV30 and TRBJ2-2, is SQTIHQWPATLVQPVGSPLSLECTVEGTSNPNLYWYRQAAGRGLQLLFYSVGIGQISSEVPQNLSASRPQDRQFILSSKKLLLSDSGFYLCAWSVLRDTGELFFGEGSRLTVL.

The chain recombines TRBV9 with TRBJ1-1. The CDR3 runs to 13 residues. The V gene's germline CDR1 is SGDLS and CDR2 YYNGEE. CDR3 protein: CASSVKELSEAFF.

This rearrangement joins TRBV5-1 to TRBJ2-5; TCRdb's D call of TRBD2 is untestable without DNA. The V gene's germline CDR1 is SGHRS and CDR2 YFSETQ. This CDR3 spans 15 amino acids. The CDR3 sequence: CASSLTSGSMETQYF.

The chain has TRBV27 and TRBJ2-7; the D gene TCRdb calls, TRBD1, cannot be checked with no DNA. The CDR3 sequence is 13 residues long. CDR1 MNHEY and CDR2 SMNVEV come from the germline V gene (reference sequence). CDR3: CASSQPGDDEQYF.

This chain connects TRBV11-2 to TRBJ1-6. CDR3 length equals 16 residues. CDR1 is SGHAT and CDR2 is FQNNGV in the germline V gene. CDR3 protein: CASSLLDSSYNSPLHF.

The J gene is TRBJ1-2, the V gene TRBV25-1. The CDR3 has 12 residues. The germline V gene has CDR1 MGHDK and CDR2 SYGVNS. CDR3 sequence: CATRFADGGYTF.

The J gene is TRBJ2-3, the V gene TRBV12-3 or TRBV12-4; TCRdb designates TRBD2, a call that cannot be tested without DNA. The CDR3 is 15 residues long. This CDR3 reads CASSPGKRGADTQYF.